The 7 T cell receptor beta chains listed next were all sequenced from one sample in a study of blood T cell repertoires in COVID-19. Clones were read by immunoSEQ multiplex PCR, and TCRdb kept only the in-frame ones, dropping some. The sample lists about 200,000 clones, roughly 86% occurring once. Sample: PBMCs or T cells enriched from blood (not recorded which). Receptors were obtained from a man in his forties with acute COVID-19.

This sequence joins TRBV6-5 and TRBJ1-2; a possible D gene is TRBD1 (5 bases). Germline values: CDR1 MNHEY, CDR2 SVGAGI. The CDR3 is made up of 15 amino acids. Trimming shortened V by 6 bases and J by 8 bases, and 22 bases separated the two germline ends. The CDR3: CASRYREGQAKGYTF. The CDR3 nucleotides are TGTGCCAGCAGATATCGGGAGGGGCAGGCTAAGGGCTACACCTTC.

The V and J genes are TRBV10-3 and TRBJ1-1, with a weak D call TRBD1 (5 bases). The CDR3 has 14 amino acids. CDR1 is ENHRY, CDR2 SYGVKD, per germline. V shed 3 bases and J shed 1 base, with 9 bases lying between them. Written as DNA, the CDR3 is TGTGCCATCAGTGACCATGACAGGAACACTGAAGCTTTCTTT. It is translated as CAISDHDRNTEAFF.

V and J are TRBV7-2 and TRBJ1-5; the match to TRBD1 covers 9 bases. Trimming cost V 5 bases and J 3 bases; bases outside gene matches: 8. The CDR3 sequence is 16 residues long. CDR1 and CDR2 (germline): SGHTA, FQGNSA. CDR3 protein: CASSDQGDRDNQPQHF. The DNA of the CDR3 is TGTGCCAGCAGCGACCAGGGGGACAGGGACAATCAGCCCCAGCATTTT.

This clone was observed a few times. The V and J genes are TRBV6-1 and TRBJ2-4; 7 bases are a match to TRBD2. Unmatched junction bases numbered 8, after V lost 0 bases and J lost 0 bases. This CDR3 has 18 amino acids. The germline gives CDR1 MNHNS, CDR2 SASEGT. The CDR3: CASSEAVQSGIAKNIQYF. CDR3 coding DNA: TGTGCCAGCAGTGAAGCTGTACAAAGCGGGATAGCCAAAAACATTCAGTACTTC.

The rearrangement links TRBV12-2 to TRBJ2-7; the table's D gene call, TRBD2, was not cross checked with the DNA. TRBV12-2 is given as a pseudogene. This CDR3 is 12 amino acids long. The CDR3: CASRLVTGEQYF. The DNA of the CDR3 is TGTGCAAGTCGCTTAGTCACTGGCGAGCAGTACTTC.

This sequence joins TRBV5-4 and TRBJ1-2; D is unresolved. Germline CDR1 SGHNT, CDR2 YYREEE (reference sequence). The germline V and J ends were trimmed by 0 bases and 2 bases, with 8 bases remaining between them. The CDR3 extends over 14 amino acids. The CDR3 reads CASSLALENYGYTF. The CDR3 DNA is TGTGCCAGCAGCTTGGCGTTAGAGAACTATGGCTACACCTTC.

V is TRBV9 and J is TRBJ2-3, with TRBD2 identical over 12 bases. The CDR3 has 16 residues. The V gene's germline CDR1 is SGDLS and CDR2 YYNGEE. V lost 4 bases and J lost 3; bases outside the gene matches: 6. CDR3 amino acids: CASSPWTSGVTDTQYF. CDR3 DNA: TGTGCCAGCAGCCCTTGGACTAGCGGGGTTACAGATACGCAGTATTTT.